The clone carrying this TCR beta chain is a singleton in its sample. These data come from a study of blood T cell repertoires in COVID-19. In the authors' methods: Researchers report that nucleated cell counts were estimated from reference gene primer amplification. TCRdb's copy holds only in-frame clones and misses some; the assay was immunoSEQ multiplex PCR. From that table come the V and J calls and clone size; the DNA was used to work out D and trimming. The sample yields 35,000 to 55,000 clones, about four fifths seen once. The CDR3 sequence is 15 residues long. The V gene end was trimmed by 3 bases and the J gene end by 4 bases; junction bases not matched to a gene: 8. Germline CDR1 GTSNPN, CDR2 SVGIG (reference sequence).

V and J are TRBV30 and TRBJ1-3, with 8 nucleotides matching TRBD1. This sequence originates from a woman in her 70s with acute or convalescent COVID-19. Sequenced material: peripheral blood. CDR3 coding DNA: TGTGCCTGGAGAAGACAGGGGCAAGCGGGAAACACCATATATTTT. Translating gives CAWRRQGQAGNTIYF.